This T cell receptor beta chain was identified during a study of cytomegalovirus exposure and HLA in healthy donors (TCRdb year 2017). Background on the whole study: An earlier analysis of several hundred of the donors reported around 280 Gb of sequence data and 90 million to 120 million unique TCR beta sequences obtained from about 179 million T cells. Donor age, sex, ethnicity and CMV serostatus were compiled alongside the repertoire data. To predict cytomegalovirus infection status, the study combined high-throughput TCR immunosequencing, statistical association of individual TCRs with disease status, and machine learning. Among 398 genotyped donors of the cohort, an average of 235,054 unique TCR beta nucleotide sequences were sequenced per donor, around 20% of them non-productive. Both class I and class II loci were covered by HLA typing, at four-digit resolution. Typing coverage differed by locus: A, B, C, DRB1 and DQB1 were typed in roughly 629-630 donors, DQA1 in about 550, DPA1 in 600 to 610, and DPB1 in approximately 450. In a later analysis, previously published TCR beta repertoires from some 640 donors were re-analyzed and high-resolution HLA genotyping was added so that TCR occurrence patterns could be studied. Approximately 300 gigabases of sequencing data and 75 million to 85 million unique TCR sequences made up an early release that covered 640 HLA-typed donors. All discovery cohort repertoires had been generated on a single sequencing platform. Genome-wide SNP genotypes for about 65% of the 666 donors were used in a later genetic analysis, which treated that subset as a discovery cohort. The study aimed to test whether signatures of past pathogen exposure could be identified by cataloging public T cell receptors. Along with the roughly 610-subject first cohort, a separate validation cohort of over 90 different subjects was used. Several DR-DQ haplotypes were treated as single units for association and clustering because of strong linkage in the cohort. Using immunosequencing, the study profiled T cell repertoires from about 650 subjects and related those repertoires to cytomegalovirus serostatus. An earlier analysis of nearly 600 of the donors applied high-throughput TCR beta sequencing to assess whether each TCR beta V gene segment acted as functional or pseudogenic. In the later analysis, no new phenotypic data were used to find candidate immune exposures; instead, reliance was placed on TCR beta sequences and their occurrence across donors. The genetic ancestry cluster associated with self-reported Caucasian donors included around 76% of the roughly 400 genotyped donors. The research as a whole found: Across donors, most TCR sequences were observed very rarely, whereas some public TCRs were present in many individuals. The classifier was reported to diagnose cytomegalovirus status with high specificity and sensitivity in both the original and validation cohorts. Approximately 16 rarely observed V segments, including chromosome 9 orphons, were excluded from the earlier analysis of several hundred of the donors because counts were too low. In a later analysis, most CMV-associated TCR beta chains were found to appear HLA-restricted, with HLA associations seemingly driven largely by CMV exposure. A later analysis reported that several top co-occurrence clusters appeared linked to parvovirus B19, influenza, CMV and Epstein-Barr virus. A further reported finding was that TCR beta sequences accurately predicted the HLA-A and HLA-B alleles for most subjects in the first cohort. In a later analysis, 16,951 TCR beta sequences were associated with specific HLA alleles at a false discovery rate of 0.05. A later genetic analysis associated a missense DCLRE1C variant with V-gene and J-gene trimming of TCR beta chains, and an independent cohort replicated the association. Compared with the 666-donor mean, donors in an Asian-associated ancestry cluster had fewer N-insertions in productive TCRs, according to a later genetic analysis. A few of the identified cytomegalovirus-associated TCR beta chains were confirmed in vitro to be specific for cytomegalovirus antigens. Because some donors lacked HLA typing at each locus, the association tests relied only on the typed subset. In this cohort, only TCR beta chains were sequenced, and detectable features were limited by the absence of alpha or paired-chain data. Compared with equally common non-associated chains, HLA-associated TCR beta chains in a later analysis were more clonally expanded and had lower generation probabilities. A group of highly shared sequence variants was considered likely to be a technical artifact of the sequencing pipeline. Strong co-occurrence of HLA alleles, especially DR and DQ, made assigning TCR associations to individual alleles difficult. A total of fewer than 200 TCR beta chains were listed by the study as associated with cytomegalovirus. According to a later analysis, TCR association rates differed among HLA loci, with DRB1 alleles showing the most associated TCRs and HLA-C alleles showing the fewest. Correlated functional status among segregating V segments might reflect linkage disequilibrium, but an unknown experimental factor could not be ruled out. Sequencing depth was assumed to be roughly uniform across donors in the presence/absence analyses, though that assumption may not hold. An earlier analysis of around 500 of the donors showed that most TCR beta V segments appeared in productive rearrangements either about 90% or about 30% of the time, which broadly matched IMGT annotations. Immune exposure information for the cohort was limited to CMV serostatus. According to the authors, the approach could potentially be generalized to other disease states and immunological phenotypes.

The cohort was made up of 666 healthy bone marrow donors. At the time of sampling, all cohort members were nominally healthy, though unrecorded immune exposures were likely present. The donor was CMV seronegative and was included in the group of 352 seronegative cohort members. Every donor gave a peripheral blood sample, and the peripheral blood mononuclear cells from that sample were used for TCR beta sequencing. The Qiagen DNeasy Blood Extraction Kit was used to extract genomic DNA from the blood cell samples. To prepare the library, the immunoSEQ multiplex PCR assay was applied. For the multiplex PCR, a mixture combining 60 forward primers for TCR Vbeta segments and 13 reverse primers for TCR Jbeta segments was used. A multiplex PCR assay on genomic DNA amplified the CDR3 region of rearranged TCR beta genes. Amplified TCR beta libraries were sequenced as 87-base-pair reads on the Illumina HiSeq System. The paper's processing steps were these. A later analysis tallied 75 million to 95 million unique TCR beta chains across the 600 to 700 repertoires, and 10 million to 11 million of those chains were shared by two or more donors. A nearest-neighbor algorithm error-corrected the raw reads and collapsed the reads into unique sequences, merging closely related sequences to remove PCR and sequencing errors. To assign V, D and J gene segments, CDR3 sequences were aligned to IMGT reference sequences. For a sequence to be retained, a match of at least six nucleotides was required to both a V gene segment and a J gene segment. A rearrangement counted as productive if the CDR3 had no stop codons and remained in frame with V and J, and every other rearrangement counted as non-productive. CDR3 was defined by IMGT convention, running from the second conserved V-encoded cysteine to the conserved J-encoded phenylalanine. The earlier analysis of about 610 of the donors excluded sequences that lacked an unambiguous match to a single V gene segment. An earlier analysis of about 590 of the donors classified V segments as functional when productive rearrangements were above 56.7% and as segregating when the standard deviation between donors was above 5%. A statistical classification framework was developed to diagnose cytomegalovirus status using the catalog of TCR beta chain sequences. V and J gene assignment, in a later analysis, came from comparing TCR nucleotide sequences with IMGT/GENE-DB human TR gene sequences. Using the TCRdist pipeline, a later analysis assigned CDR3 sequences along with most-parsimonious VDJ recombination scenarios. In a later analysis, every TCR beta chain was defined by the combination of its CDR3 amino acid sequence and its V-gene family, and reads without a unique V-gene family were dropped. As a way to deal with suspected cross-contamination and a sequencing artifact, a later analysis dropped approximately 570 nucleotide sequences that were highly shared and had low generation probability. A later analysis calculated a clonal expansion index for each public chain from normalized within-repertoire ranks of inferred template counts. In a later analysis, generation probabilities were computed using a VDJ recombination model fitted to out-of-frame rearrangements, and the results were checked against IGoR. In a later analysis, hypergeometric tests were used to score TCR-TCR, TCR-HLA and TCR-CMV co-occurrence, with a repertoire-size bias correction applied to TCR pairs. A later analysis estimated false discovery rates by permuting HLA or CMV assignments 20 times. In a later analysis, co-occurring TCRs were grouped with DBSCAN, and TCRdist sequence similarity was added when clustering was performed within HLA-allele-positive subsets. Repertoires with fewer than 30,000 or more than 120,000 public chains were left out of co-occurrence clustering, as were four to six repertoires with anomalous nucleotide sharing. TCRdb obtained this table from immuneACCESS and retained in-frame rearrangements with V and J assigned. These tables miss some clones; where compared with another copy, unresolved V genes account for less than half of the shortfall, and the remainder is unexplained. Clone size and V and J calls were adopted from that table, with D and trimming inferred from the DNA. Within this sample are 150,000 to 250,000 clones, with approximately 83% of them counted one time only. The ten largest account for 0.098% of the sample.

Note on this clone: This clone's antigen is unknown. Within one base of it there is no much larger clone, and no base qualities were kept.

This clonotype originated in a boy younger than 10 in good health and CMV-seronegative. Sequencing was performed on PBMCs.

The encoded CDR3 is CASSQEGTGAYWGYGYTF. In nucleotides, the sequence is TGTGCCAGCAGCCAAGAAGGGACAGGGGCGTATTGGGGCTATGGCTACACCTTC. This receptor chain uses TRBV4-2 and TRBJ1-2; 10 of the junction bases match TRBD1. Trimming accounts for 0 bases at V and 4 bases at J, while the number of junction bases matched to no gene is 11. Looking up the germline V gene yields CDR1 LGHNA and CDR2 YNFKEQ. Its CDR3 holds 18 amino acids, cysteine through phenylalanine. CDR3 DNA only is kept here, 54 bases in frame from base 1.